Below are 10 T cell receptor beta chains sequenced from a single sample in a study of blood T cell repertoires in COVID-19. Method: immunoSEQ multiplex PCR; TCRdb's copy keeps in-frame clones and lacks some. The sample consists of roughly 300,000 clones, 80% to 90% of them appearing once. Sequencing input: peripheral blood. These receptors all stem from a woman aged 25-40 years with COVID-19, enrolled during active disease.

This rearrangement joins TRBV6-5 to TRBJ2-7; no definite D call. The CDR3 covers 16 residues. In germline, CDR1 is MNHEY, CDR2 SVGAGI. Trimming pared 4 bases from V and 3 bases from J, leaving 19 bases between. The CDR3 DNA follows: TGTGCCAGCAGTTCCCTGACTCAAGCAGTTTTCTACGAGCAGTACTTC. Amino acids: CASSSLTQAVFYEQYF.

The chain uses TRBV14 and TRBJ2-7, with 8 bases matching TRBD1. The V segment lost 2 bases and the J segment 4 bases; nucleotides outside the gene matches: 7. Germline V gene sequence: CDR1 SGHDN, CDR2 FVKESK. CDR3 length equals 15 residues. The CDR3 spells CASSQLAGGVYEQYF. The DNA of the CDR3 is TGTGCCAGCAGCCAATTGGCAGGGGGCGTATACGAGCAGTACTTC.

The J gene is TRBJ2-5, the V gene TRBV7-7, with TRBD2 as a possible D gene (5 bases). The ends were cut back, 5 bases at V and 3 bases at J, with 13 bases in the middle. Looked up from germline, CDR1 is SSHAT and CDR2 is FNYEAQ (reference sequence). The CDR3 spans 14 residues. The CDR3 DNA is TGTGCCAGCAGCCTACCGTCGGGAAAAGAGACCCAGTACTTC. Its protein is CASSLPSGKETQYF.

V usage is TRBV3-1 (or the pseudogene TRBV3-2) and J usage is TRBJ1-5; D gene unclear. Deletions cut 0 bases from V and 6 bases from J, with 6 bases between. CDR1 is LGHDT, CDR2 YNNKEL, per germline (reference sequence). The CDR3 loop spans 13 amino acids. CDR3 coding DNA: TGTGCCAGCAGCCAAGATTCGGTTCAGCCCCAGCATTTT. Its translation: CASSQDSVQPQHF.

This chain links TRBV28 with TRBJ1-2, with a possible D match to TRBD1 (5 bases). The CDR3 loop spans 15 amino acids. Germline CDR1 is MDHEN and CDR2 is SYDVKM. Trimming shortened V by 3 bases and J by 4 bases, and 15 bases separated the two germline ends. Written as DNA, the CDR3 is TGTGCCAGCAGTTTTTTCAACAGGAGGGGCTATGGCTACACCTTC. Translated: CASSFFNRRGYGYTF.

This chain uses TRBV6-5 with TRBJ1-1, with D perhaps TRBD1 (5 bases). Germline V gene lookup returns CDR1 MNHEY and CDR2 SVGAGI. The V gene lost 11 bases and the J gene lost 0 bases, with 16 bases spanning the gap. The CDR3 is 14 residues long. The chain's CDR3 is CAAGGRQVNTEAFF. DNA for the CDR3: TGTGCCGCCGGGGGTCGTCAAGTGAACACTGAAGCTTTCTTT.

CDR3 loop: CASSFQGDGETQYF. CDR3 in DNA: TGTGCCAGCAGCTTCCAGGGGGATGGGGAGACCCAGTACTTC. J is TRBJ2-5 and V is TRBV5-4, with 7 bases lining up with TRBD1. The germline CDR1 and CDR2 sequences are SGHNT and YYREEE (reference sequence). The CDR3 is 14 residues long. V dropped 2 bases and J dropped 5; count of bases not matched to a gene: 6.

This chain joins TRBV9 and TRBJ2-1, with D possibly matching TRBD1 (6 bases). This CDR3 spans 17 amino acids. The germline gives CDR1 SGDLS, CDR2 YYNGEE. The V end was cut by 0 bases, the J end by 4 bases, with 17 bases between. CDR3 DNA sequence: TGTGCCAGCAGCGTAGCCCTCCCTTTGACAGGTTACAATGAGCAGTTCTTC. Encoded protein: CASSVALPLTGYNEQFF.

This clone was found once. This chain links TRBV2 with TRBJ1-3; no definite D call. The germline V gene encodes CDR1 SNHLY and CDR2 FYNNEI. The CDR3 runs 14 residues. Trimming removed 7 bases from V and 0 bases from J, with 10 bases in between. CDR3 amino acids: CASTARDSGNTIYF. The CDR3 DNA is TGTGCCAGCACCGCCCGGGACTCTGGAAACACCATATATTTT.

V gene TRBV18 combines with J gene TRBJ1-2; D might be TRBD1 (5 bases). Per the germline V gene, CDR1 is KGHSH and CDR2 is LQKENI. V lost 5 bases and J lost 4, with 11 bases in between. The CDR3 runs to 13 residues. CDR3 sequence reads: CASSGGGVYGYTF. The CDR3 DNA follows: TGTGCCAGCTCAGGGGGAGGAGTCTATGGCTACACCTTC.